This entry is about one TCR beta chain. Its matching antigen is unknown. These data are taken from a study of beta chain features in type 1 diabetes. Study results and limitations: More deletions and fewer insertions at VDJ junctions were found in patients with type 1 diabetes.

Trimming cost V 0 bases and J 1 base, with 10 bases left between them. The length of the CDR3 is 16 residues. Germline CDR1 LGHNA, CDR2 YSLEER. Sequencing targeted expressed TCRB transcripts, as all isolated RNA had been reverse transcribed. Sequencing used immunoSEQ multiplex PCR; TCRdb keeps in-frame clones, though not all of them. The sample contains 150,000 to 180,000 clones, roughly 8.1% of which appear only once. The chain combines TRBV4-3 with TRBJ1-5; D is unclear. The source is a man aged 18 to 29 in good health. The source material was central memory CD4+ T cells from blood. The CDR3 loop is CASSQDLGVSNQPQHF. CDR3 in DNA: TGCGCCAGCAGCCAAGATCTTGGAGTGAGCAATCAGCCCCAGCATTTT.